These 13 T cell receptor beta chains originate from one sample sequenced in a study of T cells after yellow fever vaccination. MiXCR, run by TCRdb on the 5' RACE reads, gives a single entry per CDR3 protein. The table shows just over 25,000 distinct CDR3 sequences, with less than 7% occurring only once. The sequenced sample was PBMCs, either bulk or a sorted T-cell subset (CD4+, CD8+, memory, or dextramer-sorted; not recorded which), obtained 15 days after the yellow fever booster vaccination. The source of these receptors is a man aged 30 to 45 who received the YFV17D yellow fever vaccine.

This clonotype was observed many times. This chain joins TRBV5-1 and TRBJ2-2; 7 nucleotides match TRBD2. The CDR3 runs to 16 residues. V gave up 4 bases and J gave up 6 bases; unmatched junction bases: 12. Germline V gene data show CDR1 as SGHRS and CDR2 as YFSETQ. Written as DNA, the CDR3 is TGCGCCAGCAGCCTGGGGACTATTAAGTTCTCCGGGGAGCTGTTTTTT. Translating gives CASSLGTIKFSGELFF.

This clonotype was recorded at least ten times. The genes are TRBV15 and TRBJ1-3; D gene ambiguous. The germline V gene has CDR1 LNHNV and CDR2 YYDKDF (reference sequence). The CDR3 covers 13 residues. With 0 bases removed from V and 7 bases from J, the gap between germline ends came to 7 bases. Here the CDR3 DNA reads TGTGCCACCAGCAGAGATAAGAGGAACACCATATATTTT. As protein: CATSRDKRNTIYF. Full variable domain (rest looked up from reference TRBV15 and TRBJ1-3): DAMVIQNPRYQVTQFGKPVTLSCSQTLNHNVMYWYQQKSSQAPKLLFHYYDKDFNNEADTPDNFQSRRPNTSFCFLDIRSPGLGDTAMYLCATSRDKRNTIYFGEGSWLTVV.

This clonotype was observed many times. The chain couples TRBV5-1 to TRBJ2-6, with D possibly TRBD2 on 6 matching bases. CDR1 is SGHRS, CDR2 YFSETQ, per germline. Trimming took 4 bases from V and 1 from J, leaving 9 bases between them. The CDR3 is 15 residues long. Here the CDR3 reads CASSPEGSGANVLTF. CDR3 DNA sequence: TGCGCCAGCAGCCCGGAGGGGTCTGGGGCCAACGTCCTGACTTTC.

On this clonotype itself: Possible read error: a much larger clone is one base away. J is TRBJ2-2 and V is TRBV7-6; 9 bases align to TRBD1. Per germline, CDR1 SGHVS and CDR2 FNYEAQ. CDR3 length: 14 residues. The CDR3 loop reads CAGGRTGVTGQLFF. In DNA form, the CDR3 reads TGTGCCGGCGGCCGGACAGGGGTCACCGGGCAGCTGTTTTTT.

This clonotype was detected many times. The chain couples TRBV3-1 to TRBJ1-1; the match to TRBD1 covers 9 bases. This CDR3 comprises 16 residues. CDR1 and CDR2 from the germline V gene are LGHDT and YNNKEL (reference sequence). Trimming took 11 bases from V and 1 from J; bases not matched to a gene: 14. DNA for the CDR3: TGTGCCTCCACGGGTTTATCGGGACAGGGGAACACTGAAGCTTTCTTT. Encoded protein: CASTGLSGQGNTEAFF.

At least ten counts were recorded for this clonotype. J is TRBJ1-5 and V is TRBV4-3; no definite D call. The CDR3 totals 12 residues. V lost 3 bases and J 9 bases, leaving 9 bases between the germline ends. In germline, CDR1 is LGHNA, CDR2 YSLEER. The CDR3 DNA reads as TGCGCCAGCAGCCAGGACTTGGGGCCCCAGCATTTT. Translating gives CASSQDLGPQHF.

This clonotype appeared many times. The rearrangement uses TRBV7-2 and TRBJ1-6; 7 nucleotides align to TRBD1. CDR3 length: 17 residues. The germline gives CDR1 SGHTA, CDR2 FQGNSA. V lost 4 bases to trimming and J lost 5 bases; unmatched junction nucleotides: 11. CDR3 in DNA: TGTGCCAGCAGCTCGACGGGGAGGGGGCTTAATAATTCACCCCTCCACTTT. Residues: CASSSTGRGLNNSPLHF.

This clonotype was counted many times. V and J are TRBV2 and TRBJ1-6; possible D gene TRBD1, 5 bases. Trimming took 6 bases from V and 4 from J, leaving 13 bases between them. Germline CDR1 is SNHLY and CDR2 is FYNNEI. The CDR3 totals 15 residues. The CDR3 loop is CASRTDMAYNSPLHF. The CDR3, as DNA: TGTGCCAGCAGGACGGACATGGCTTATAATTCACCCCTCCACTTT.

This clonotype was observed many times. V and J are TRBV7-2 and TRBJ2-1, with 8 bases fitting TRBD2. The CDR3 contains 15 residues. Germline loops: CDR1 SGHTA, CDR2 FQGNSA. Unmatched junction bases numbered 3, after V lost 2 bases and J lost 3 bases. CDR3 in amino acids: CASSLQRGNYNEQFF. DNA for the CDR3: TGTGCCAGCAGCTTACAGCGGGGGAACTACAATGAGCAGTTCTTC.

By share of the sample, this clonotype is medium-sized. The V gene is TRBV7-2, the J gene TRBJ2-5; D is ambiguous. The germline V gene encodes CDR1 SGHTA and CDR2 FQGNSA. The V gene lost 2 bases and the J gene lost 2 bases, with 9 bases spanning the gap. The CDR3 length is 14 residues. The CDR3 bases are TGTGCCAGCAGCTTAAACAGAAATCAAGAGACCCAGTACTTC. It translates to CASSLNRNQETQYF.

The chain has TRBV4-3 and TRBJ2-6, with D possibly called TRBD1 or TRBD2 (6 bases each). Per the germline V gene, CDR1 is LGHNA and CDR2 is YSLEER. V dropped 8 bases and J dropped 0 bases, with 23 bases sitting between them. The CDR3 is 19 amino acids. The CDR3 region is CASQDLAQGRYSGANVLTF. CDR3 nucleotide sequence: TGCGCCAGCCAAGATCTTGCCCAGGGGAGGTACTCTGGGGCCAACGTCCTGACTTTC.

This clonotype was picked up many times. This chain connects TRBV28 to TRBJ2-2; perhaps TRBD1 as D (5 bases). V was shortened by 6 bases and J by 0 bases, with 14 bases between the two germline ends. The germline V gene has CDR1 MDHEN and CDR2 SYDVKM. The CDR3 covers 16 residues. The CDR3 DNA follows: TGTGCCAGCAGAGTAACAGGCTACGCGAACACCGGGGAGCTGTTTTTT. Translated: CASRVTGYANTGELFF.

This clonotype has at least ten counts. This sequence joins TRBV5-4 and TRBJ2-2; tentatively, D is TRBD2 (6 bases). This CDR3 is 15 amino acids long. With 6 bases removed from V and 2 bases from J, the gap between germline ends came to 14 bases. Per germline, CDR1 SGHNT and CDR2 YYREEE (reference sequence). The CDR3 loop is CASNVGGRNTGELFF. The CDR3 nucleotides are TGTGCCAGCAACGTCGGGGGTAGAAACACCGGGGAGCTGTTTTTT. The entire variable domain, with the rest obtained from reference TRBV5-4 and TRBJ2-2, is as follows: ETGVTQSPTHLIKTRGQQVTLRCSSQSGHNTVSWYQQALGQGPQFIFQYYREEENGRGNFPPRFSGLQFPNYSSELNVNALELDDSALYLCASNVGGRNTGELFFGEGSRLTVL.